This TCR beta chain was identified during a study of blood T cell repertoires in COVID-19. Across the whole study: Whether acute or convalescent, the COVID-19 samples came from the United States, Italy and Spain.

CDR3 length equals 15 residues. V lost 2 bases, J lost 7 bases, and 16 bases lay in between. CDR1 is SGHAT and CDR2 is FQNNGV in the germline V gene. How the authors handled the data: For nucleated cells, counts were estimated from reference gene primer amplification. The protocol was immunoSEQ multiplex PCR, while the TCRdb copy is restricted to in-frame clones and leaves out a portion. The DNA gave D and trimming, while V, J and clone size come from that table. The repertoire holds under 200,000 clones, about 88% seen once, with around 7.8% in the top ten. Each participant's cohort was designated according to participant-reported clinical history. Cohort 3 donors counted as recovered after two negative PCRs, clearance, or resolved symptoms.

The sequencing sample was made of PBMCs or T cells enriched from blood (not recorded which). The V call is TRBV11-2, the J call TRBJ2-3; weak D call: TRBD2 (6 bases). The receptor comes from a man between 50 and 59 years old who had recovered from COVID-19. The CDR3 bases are TGTGCCAGCAGCTTAAGACCGGGGGAACTTTATACGCAGTATTTT. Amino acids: CASSLRPGELYTQYF.